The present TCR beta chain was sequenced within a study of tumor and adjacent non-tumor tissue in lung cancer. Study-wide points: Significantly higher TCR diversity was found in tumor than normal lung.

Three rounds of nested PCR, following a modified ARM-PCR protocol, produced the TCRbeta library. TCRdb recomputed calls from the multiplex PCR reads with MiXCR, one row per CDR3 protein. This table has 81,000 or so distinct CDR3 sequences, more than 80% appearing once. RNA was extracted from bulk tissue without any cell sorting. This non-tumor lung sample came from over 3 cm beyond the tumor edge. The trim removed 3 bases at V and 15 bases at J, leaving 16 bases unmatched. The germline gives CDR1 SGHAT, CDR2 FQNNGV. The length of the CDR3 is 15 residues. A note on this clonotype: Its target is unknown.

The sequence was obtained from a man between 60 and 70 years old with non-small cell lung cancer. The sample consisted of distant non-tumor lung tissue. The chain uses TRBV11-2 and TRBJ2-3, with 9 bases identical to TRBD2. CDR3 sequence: CASSFPSGGTYTRYF. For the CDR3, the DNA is TGTGCCAGCAGCTTTCCCAGCGGGGGGACATATACGCGATATTTT.